Listed here are 9 T cell receptor beta chains from one sample, sequenced in a study of T cell repertoires in cytomegalovirus infection. These TCRs' antigens remain unknown. MiXCR, applied by TCRdb to the reads, yields one record per CDR3 protein. This sample has about 740,000 distinct CDR3 sequences, with about 33% found just once. Source: cultured PBMCs, taken from culture after CMV antigen stimulation. The receptors originated from a human donor in good health (CMV status not recorded). Some clones in this sample may be carry-over from other donors' samples.

The chain joins TRBV7-8 to TRBJ1-1, with D unresolved. V shed 0 bases and J shed 7 bases, with 12 bases lying between them. CDR3 length: 14 residues. Germline CDR1 and CDR2: SGHVS and FQNEAQ. The CDR3 nucleotides read TGTGCCAGCAGCTTAGCCCAAGTTGTTGGTGAAGCTTTCTTT. It yields the protein CASSLAQVVGEAFF.

The chain uses TRBV7-2 and TRBJ2-5; D unresolved. Germline CDR1 is SGHTA and CDR2 is FQGNSA. The CDR3 spans 13 residues. Trimming took off 5 bases at V and 5 bases at J, with 12 bases between the two ends. The CDR3 region has the DNA TGTGCCAGCAGCCGGAGCCAGACGGAGACCCAGTACTTC. It yields the protein CASSRSQTETQYF. Drawing the rest from reference TRBV7-2 and TRBJ2-5, the complete variable domain is GAGVSQSPSNKVTEKGKDVELRCDPISGHTALYWYRQSLGQGLEFLIYFQGNSAPDKSGLPSDRFSAERTGGSVSTLTIQRTQQEDSAVYLCASSRSQTETQYFGPGTRLLVL.

This chain connects TRBV7-4 to TRBJ2-7; possibly TRBD1 or TRBD2 for D (5 bases each). The germline V gene encodes CDR1 SGHVT and CDR2 SQSDAQ. Deletions cut 4 bases from V and 2 bases from J, with 15 bases between. CDR3 length equals 15 residues. CDR3 DNA sequence: TGTGCCAGCAGCTCCGCCGGGACCGACCCCTACGAGCAGTACTTC. Its protein product is CASSSAGTDPYEQYF.

This clonotype has just a few counts. The chain employs TRBV7-2 and TRBJ2-7; D might be TRBD2 (6 bases). This CDR3 comprises 15 residues. Germline lookup yields CDR1 SGHTA and CDR2 FQGNSA. Trimming cost V 1 base and J 2 bases, with 12 bases left between them. In nucleotides, the CDR3 is TGTGCCAGCAGCTTAGTCGGAGGGCTGGCCTACGAGCAGTACTTC. It translates to CASSLVGGLAYEQYF.

This clonotype was counted only a few times. The V call is TRBV4-1, the J call TRBJ1-2, with no clear D. Germline CDR1 is MGHRA and CDR2 is YSYEKL. The CDR3 covers 16 residues. Trimming removed 4 bases at V and 8 bases at J, with 23 bases between. CDR3 DNA sequence: TGCGCCAGCAGCCCCCAGAGGAGCCTCGCCCATTACGGCTACACCTTC. Protein product: CASSPQRSLAHYGYTF.

This clonotype turned up a few times. The V gene is TRBV27, the J gene TRBJ2-7; D could derive from TRBD1 or TRBD2 (5 bases each). V was shortened by 5 bases and J by 6 bases, with 20 bases between the two germline ends. Germline V gene lookup returns CDR1 MNHEY and CDR2 SMNVEV (reference sequence). CDR3 length: 15 residues. CDR3 region: CASSLPGPGSVEQYF. The CDR3 nucleotides are TGTGCCAGCAGTCTCCCGGGGCCCGGGTCCGTCGAGCAGTACTTC.

This clonotype was seen more than once but under ten times. CDR3 region: CASSLGREAEAFF. The CDR3 nucleotides are TGTGCCAGCAGCTTGGGCAGGGAAGCTGAAGCTTTCTTT. The chain recombines TRBV11-2 with TRBJ1-1, with D possibly TRBD1 on 5 matching bases. V dropped 3 bases and J dropped 6 bases, with 11 bases sitting between them. CDR3 length: 13 amino acids. Germline V gene data show CDR1 as SGHAT and CDR2 as FQNNGV.

V and J are TRBV24-1 and TRBJ2-1; 8 bases are a match to TRBD2. Trimming removed 3 bases from V and 0 bases from J; junction bases left unmatched: 3. The V gene's germline CDR1 is KGHDR and CDR2 SFDVKD. This CDR3 spans 16 amino acids. DNA of the CDR3: TGTGCCACCAGTGATCATAGCGGGGTCTCCTACAATGAGCAGTTCTTC. Translated, it gives CATSDHSGVSYNEQFF.

The chain joins TRBV7-9 to TRBJ1-5, with TRBD1 as a possible D gene (5 bases). Germline assignment: CDR1 SEHNR and CDR2 FQNEAQ (reference sequence). The CDR3 runs to 13 residues. Trimming removed 3 bases at V and 7 bases at J, with 10 bases between. DNA for the CDR3: TGTGCCAGCAGCTTGAGGGACTCACAGCCCCAGCATTTT. It translates to CASSLRDSQPQHF.